The entry below gives a single T cell receptor (beta chain) sequence along with its context. The CDR3 covers 18 residues. Trimming removed 7 bases from V and 2 bases from J; junction bases left unmatched: 16. CDR1 and CDR2 from the germline V gene are SGHRS and YFSETQ. TCR beta CDR3 regions were amplified from RNA. HTBI primers drove first-round RT-PCR of the TCR CDR3. TCRdb reanalysed the multiplex PCR reads using MiXCR and keeps one entry per CDR3 protein. The sample has 300,000 to 500,000 distinct CDR3 sequences, under 15% seen once; the top ten hold 30% to 35%. This entry is derived from a study of T cells in Graves' hyperthyroidism and ophthalmopathy.

The chain is built from TRBV5-1 and TRBJ2-3; 10 nucleotides agree with TRBD2. This TCR was sampled from a woman in her twenties or thirties with Graves' hyperthyroidism. The sequenced sample was blood. CDR3 bases: TGCGCCAGCCGGAGGGTAATGGGACTAGCGAGATTCACAGATACGCAGTATTTT. Translation gives CASRRVMGLARFTDTQYF.